The 23 T cell receptor beta chains listed next were all sequenced from one sample in a study of blood T cell repertoires in COVID-19 (dated by TCRdb to the early 2020s). Preparation of the library involved the immunoSEQ multiplex PCR assay. Not all clones reach the TCRdb copy of this immuneACCESS table, which keeps in-frame sequences only. Checked studies attribute under half of the gap to unresolved V genes and leave the rest unexplained. The sample records fewer than 90,000 clones, 65% to 80% of which are singletons. Clones ranked in the top ten supply 40% to 60% of the sample. The sample taken for sequencing was peripheral blood. Receptors were obtained from a human donor in a cohort sampled during active COVID-19.

The chain couples TRBV9 to TRBJ2-3, with D maybe TRBD2 (6 bases). The ends were cut back, 0 bases at V and 0 bases at J, with 11 bases in the middle. The CDR3 contains 16 residues. Germline V lookup: CDR1 SGDLS, CDR2 YYNGEE. The CDR3: CASSVAGDPSTDTQYF. Written as DNA, the CDR3 is TGTGCCAGCAGCGTAGCGGGGGACCCTAGCACAGATACGCAGTATTTT. The entire variable domain, with the rest obtained from reference TRBV9 and TRBJ2-3, is as follows: DSGVTQTPKHLITATGQRVTLRCSPRSGDLSVYWYQQSLDQGLQFLIQYYNGEERAKGNILERFSAQQFPDLHSELNLSSLELGDSALYFCASSVAGDPSTDTQYFGPGTRLTVL.

A single count supports this clone. This rearrangement joins TRBV4-3 to TRBJ2-2; 9 positions match TRBD1. The ends lost 4 bases at V and 4 bases at J; junction bases unmatched: 10. Per germline, CDR1 LGHNA and CDR2 YSLEER. This CDR3 comprises 17 residues. The CDR3 nucleotides are TGCGCCAGCAGCCGGGCAACAGGGGGCGCGGGCACCGGGGAGCTGTTTTTT. Amino acids: CASSRATGGAGTGELFF.

This chain uses TRBV6-1 with TRBJ1-2, with 10 bases lining up with TRBD1. Germline V CDR1 and CDR2: MNHNS, SASEGT. The CDR3 contains 15 residues. The J segment lost 3 bases and the V segment lost 1 base, leaving 2 bases of the junction unmatched. The DNA of the CDR3 is TGTGCCAGCAGTGAAGGACAGGGGGCGGACTATGGCTACACCTTC. Its translation: CASSEGQGADYGYTF.

The chain recombines TRBV12-3 or TRBV12-4 with TRBJ1-2; 9 bases are shared with TRBD1. The CDR3 has 13 amino acids. The V gene end was trimmed by 5 bases and the J gene end by 4 bases; junction bases not matched to a gene: 2. In DNA form, the CDR3 reads TGTGCCAGCAGTCCGGACAGGGGCTATGGCTACACCTTC. Translation: CASSPDRGYGYTF.

This clone has more than one count but fewer than ten. The V gene is TRBV19, the J gene TRBJ1-6; D might be TRBD1 (6 bases). The germline V gene encodes CDR1 LNHDA and CDR2 SQIVND (reference sequence). The CDR3 spans 15 residues. The V and J ends lost 9 bases and 5 bases respectively, with 17 bases between them. This chain's CDR3 is CASSPGTLNNSPLHF. The DNA of the CDR3 is TGTGCCAGCTCTCCCGGGACACTAAATAATTCACCCCTCCACTTT. The complete variable domain, with remaining parts taken from reference TRBV19 and TRBJ1-6, reads DGGITQSPKYLFRKEGQNVTLSCEQNLNHDAMYWYRQDPGQGLRLIYYSQIVNDFQKGDIAEGYSVSREKKESFPLTVTSAQKNPTAFYLCASSPGTLNNSPLHFGNGTRLTVT.

The CDR3 nucleotides read TGTGCCAGTACCCCTTCCCCGGGACTAGCGGGAGGAGCCCAGTACTTC. It yields the protein CASTPSPGLAGGAQYF. The rearrangement joins TRBV19 to TRBJ2-5; TRBD2 matches 15 bases. V lost 7 bases and J lost 9; bases outside the gene matches: 12. The CDR3 has 16 amino acids. The germline V gene has CDR1 LNHDA and CDR2 SQIVND (reference sequence).

The J gene is TRBJ1-1, the V gene TRBV7-3, with 7 bases fitting TRBD1. The CDR3 is 16 residues long. V was clipped by 0 bases and J by 5 bases; unmatched bases: 9. Germline V gene lookup returns CDR1 SGHTA and CDR2 FQGTGA. CDR3 sequence: CASSLTNDRVGTEAFF. The CDR3 coding sequence is TGTGCCAGCAGCTTAACTAATGACAGGGTTGGAACTGAAGCTTTCTTT.

The chain combines TRBV9 with TRBJ2-1, with 7 bases that match TRBD1. The CDR3 length is 15 residues. Germline-derived CDR1 and CDR2 are SGDLS and YYNGEE. V shed 3 bases, J shed 3 bases, and the junction held 6 bases outside the gene matches. CDR3 sequence: CASSASGGYYNEQFF. The DNA of the CDR3 is TGTGCCAGCAGCGCCTCAGGGGGATACTACAATGAGCAGTTCTTC.

The chain couples TRBV7-2 to TRBJ2-3; 8 bases fit TRBD1. V lost 1 base to trimming and J lost 4 bases; unmatched junction nucleotides: 1. Germline assignment: CDR1 SGHTA and CDR2 FQGNSA. The CDR3 totals 14 residues. This chain's CDR3 is CASSLETGADTQYF. The DNA of the CDR3 is TGTGCCAGCAGCTTAGAGACAGGGGCAGATACGCAGTATTTT.

The table lists this clone with a count of one. J is TRBJ2-2 and V is TRBV30; unclear D gene. V was shortened by 4 bases and J by 6 bases, with 12 bases between the two germline ends. CDR1 is GTSNPN and CDR2 is SVGIG in the germline V gene (reference sequence). The CDR3 consists of 13 residues. The CDR3 reads CAWTLGFAGELFF. CDR3 sequence (DNA): TGTGCCTGGACTCTAGGATTTGCCGGGGAGCTGTTTTTT. The full variable domain, its missing parts supplied by reference TRBV30 and TRBJ2-2, is SQTIHQWPATLVQPVGSPLSLECTVEGTSNPNLYWYRQAAGRGLQLLFYSVGIGQISSEVPQNLSASRPQDRQFILSSKKLLLSDSGFYLCAWTLGFAGELFFGEGSRLTVL.

In this sample, this clone turned up once. The V gene is TRBV6-1, the J gene TRBJ2-2, with 13 bases aligning to TRBD2. The V gene's germline CDR1 is MNHNS and CDR2 SASEGT. The V gene end was trimmed by 5 bases and the J gene end by 8 bases; junction bases not matched to a gene: 8. CDR3 length: 16 amino acids. The CDR3 sequence is CASSKGLAGARGELFF. CDR3 bases: TGTGCCAGCAGTAAAGGACTAGCGGGAGCACGGGGGGAGCTGTTTTTT.

This chain joins TRBV5-1 and TRBJ2-7; 7 nucleotides line up with TRBD1. The CDR3 spans 16 residues. Germline CDR1 SGHRS, CDR2 YFSETQ. J lost 1 base, V lost 0 bases, and 7 bases had no gene match. The CDR3 sequence is CASSLGQGSYSYEQYF. The DNA of the CDR3 is TGCGCCAGCAGCTTGGGACAGGGAAGTTATTCCTACGAGCAGTACTTC.

The chain links TRBV28 to TRBJ2-7, with 7 bases lining up with TRBD1. Trimming at V came to 10 bases and at J to 7 bases, leaving 10 bases not matched to a gene. The CDR3 runs to 12 residues. In germline, CDR1 is MDHEN, CDR2 SYDVKM. DNA of the CDR3: TGTGCCACCTCCGTACAGGGGAGAGAGCAGTACTTC. Residues: CATSVQGREQYF.

The chain joins TRBV6-5 to TRBJ1-1; perhaps TRBD1 as D (6 bases). The CDR3 has 14 amino acids. CDR1 is MNHEY and CDR2 is SVGAGI in the germline V gene. V gave up 6 bases and J gave up 3 bases, with 14 bases separating them. CDR3: CASRQGSWYTEAFF. CDR3 nucleotides: TGTGCCAGCAGACAGGGTTCTTGGTACACTGAAGCTTTCTTT.

The genes are TRBV11-2 and TRBJ2-1; D gene ambiguous. The CDR3 has 16 residues. Trimming took off 1 base at V and 4 bases at J, with 14 bases between the two ends. The germline V gene has CDR1 SGHAT and CDR2 FQNNGV. CDR3 sequence reads: CASSLAPQTAYNEQFF. The CDR3 DNA follows: TGTGCCAGCAGCTTAGCCCCGCAGACTGCTTACAATGAGCAGTTCTTC.

The chain has TRBV6-2 or TRBV6-3 and TRBJ2-7, with D tentatively TRBD1 (6 bases). The V and J ends lost 6 bases and 3 bases respectively, with 24 bases between them. CDR3 length: 17 amino acids. CDR1 and CDR2 (germline): MNHEY, SVGEGT. DNA of the CDR3: TGTGCCAGCAGCCCACCTTATCCCGGACAGCTAAACTACGAGCAGTACTTC. It encodes CASSPPYPGQLNYEQYF.

V and J are TRBV3-1 (or the pseudogene TRBV3-2) and TRBJ2-3, with TRBD2 matching 7 bases. From germline, CDR1 is LGHDT and CDR2 YNNKEL (reference sequence). V was pared by 0 bases and J by 0 bases, with 12 bases of the junction left unmatched. This CDR3 comprises 19 residues. The CDR3 sequence: CASSQDEWELATSTDTQYF. DNA of the CDR3: TGTGCCAGCAGCCAAGATGAGTGGGAACTAGCGACTAGCACAGATACGCAGTATTTT.

The chain links TRBV27 to TRBJ2-3; the D gene is possibly TRBD2 (5 bases). This CDR3 region has 14 residues. Trimming took off 6 bases at V and 5 bases at J, with 15 bases between the two ends. Germline V gene lookup returns CDR1 MNHEY and CDR2 SMNVEV (reference sequence). CDR3 loop: CASSALGSGDTQYF. The CDR3 region has the DNA TGTGCCAGCAGCGCACTAGGGAGTGGAGATACGCAGTATTTT.

V is TRBV28 and J is TRBJ2-7; D might be TRBD2 (6 bases). Germline CDR1 and CDR2: MDHEN and SYDVKM. Deletions cut 7 bases from V and 2 bases from J, with 6 bases between. CDR3 length: 11 residues. CDR3 bases: TGTGCCAGCACGGGGGCCTACGAGCAGTACTTC. This codes for CASTGAYEQYF.

The rearrangement uses TRBV14 and TRBJ2-3, with a possible D match to TRBD2 (6 bases). The V end lost 3 bases, the J end lost 3 bases, and 10 bases lay between the germline ends. CDR1 is SGHDN, CDR2 FVKESK, per germline. The CDR3 has 14 residues. The CDR3 DNA is TGTGCCAGCAGCCATAGGAGGGGAACAGATACGCAGTATTTT. This encodes CASSHRRGTDTQYF.

This chain uses TRBV5-1 with TRBJ2-3; a weak D match, TRBD2 (6 bases). Germline V gives CDR1 SGHRS, CDR2 YFSETQ. The ends were cut back, 1 base at V and 6 bases at J, with 12 bases in the middle. This CDR3 region has 14 residues. The CDR3 coding sequence is TGCGCCAGCAGCTTGCAGGGCGGGGAGGATACGCAGTATTTT. Its protein product is CASSLQGGEDTQYF.

This clone showed up just once. The chain is built from TRBV5-5 and TRBJ1-1, with D unclear. Germline values: CDR1 SGHKS, CDR2 YYEKEE (reference sequence). Between the trimmed V and J ends, which lost 4 bases and 3 bases, there was a span of 10 bases. This CDR3 region has 13 residues. CDR3 DNA sequence: TGTGCCAGCAGCACTGTTTTGGACACTGAAGCTTTCTTT. This gives the protein CASSTVLDTEAFF.

This chain uses TRBV7-9 with TRBJ2-3, with TRBD2 identical over 16 bases. CDR1 is SEHNR, CDR2 FQNEAQ, per germline (reference sequence). V dropped 3 bases and J dropped 6; count of bases not matched to a gene: 9. The CDR3 is 18 amino acids. The DNA for the CDR3 is TGTGCCAGCAGCTTGGGGGGGACTAGCGGGAGGGCCGTTGATACGCAGTATTTT. Translated: CASSLGGTSGRAVDTQYF.